This section outlines one T cell receptor (beta chain) sequence together with its context. Its specificity is unknown. These data originate in a study of cytomegalovirus exposure and HLA in healthy donors. It was with 60 Vbeta and 13 Jbeta primers that the PCR ran. Repertoires were generated with immunoSEQ multiplex PCR, while TCRdb's copy carries only in-frame clones and drops some. The sample has some 150,000 clones; about 82% are singletons. Study-wide results and caveats: With DRB1 most and HLA-C fewest, TCR association rates differed between HLA loci in a later analysis. As a later analysis showed, a missense DCLRE1C variant was linked to trimming of TCR beta V- and J-genes. Within an earlier analysis, most TCR beta V segments proved productive either about 87% or about 30% of the time.

V lost 3 bases and J 6 bases, leaving 11 bases between the germline ends. CDR1 and CDR2 from the germline V gene are LGHNA and YNFKEQ. This CDR3 has 14 amino acids. Sequencing was done on a sample of PBMCs. The TCR comes from a woman between 25 and 40 years old in good health and CMV-seropositive. The genes are TRBV4-2 and TRBJ2-2, with D perhaps matching TRBD2 (5 bases). CDR3 sequence reads: CASSQKKEAGELFF. Here the CDR3 DNA reads TGTGCCAGCAGCCAGAAGAAGGAGGCCGGGGAGCTGTTTTTT.